This record concerns one TCR beta chain sequence. This sample was included in a study of radiation and T cells in renal cell carcinoma. TCRdb keeps only in-frame clones here, not all; method: immunoSEQ multiplex PCR. The sample holds 55,000 to 65,000 clones, about three quarters seen once. Stated time point: baseline pretreatment blood. Treatment given: 15 Gy SBRT to primary tumor, nephrectomy 4 weeks later. Radiation-treated patients gave blood at baseline, week 2 and week 4. Clear cell pathology was present in this patient's renal cell carcinoma. The CDR3 is 14 residues long. Germline V lookup: CDR1 SGDLS, CDR2 YYNGEE. Trimming shortened V by 0 bases and J by 4 bases, and 10 bases separated the two germline ends.

The chain combines TRBV9 with TRBJ1-2; D gene ambiguous. The clonotype originates from a man aged 60 to 75 with renal cell carcinoma. The specimen was blood, collected from a patient whose treatment included radiotherapy and nephrectomy. The CDR3 coding sequence is TGTGCCAGCAGCGTAGATAGGTCGGGCTATGGCTACACCTTC. This encodes CASSVDRSGYGYTF.